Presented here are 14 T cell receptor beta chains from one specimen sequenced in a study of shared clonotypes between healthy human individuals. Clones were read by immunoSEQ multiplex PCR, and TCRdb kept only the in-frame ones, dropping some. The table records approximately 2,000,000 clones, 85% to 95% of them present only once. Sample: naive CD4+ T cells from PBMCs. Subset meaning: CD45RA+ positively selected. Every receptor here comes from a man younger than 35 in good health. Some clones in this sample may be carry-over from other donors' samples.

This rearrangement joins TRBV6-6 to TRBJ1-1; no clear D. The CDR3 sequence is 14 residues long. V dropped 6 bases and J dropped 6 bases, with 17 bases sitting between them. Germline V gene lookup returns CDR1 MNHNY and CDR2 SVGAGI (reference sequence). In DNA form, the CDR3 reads TGTGCCAGCAGCCCCGGCTCTATGATAGCTGAAGCTTTCTTT. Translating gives CASSPGSMIAEAFF.

CDR3 protein: CASSHTSGSDVETQYF. In nucleotides, the CDR3 is TGCGCCAGCAGCCATACTAGCGGGAGTGATGTGGAGACCCAGTACTTC. The chain joins TRBV4-1 to TRBJ2-5; 11 nucleotides align to TRBD2. CDR3 length equals 16 residues. CDR1 and CDR2 from the germline V gene are MGHRA and YSYEKL. V was clipped by 3 bases and J by 5 bases; unmatched bases: 8.

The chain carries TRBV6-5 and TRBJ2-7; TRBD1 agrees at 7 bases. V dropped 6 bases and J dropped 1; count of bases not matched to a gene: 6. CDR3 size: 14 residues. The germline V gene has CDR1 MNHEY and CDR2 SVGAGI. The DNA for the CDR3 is TGTGCCAGCAGGGCCGGGACAGTATCCTACGAGCAGTACTTC. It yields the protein CASRAGTVSYEQYF.

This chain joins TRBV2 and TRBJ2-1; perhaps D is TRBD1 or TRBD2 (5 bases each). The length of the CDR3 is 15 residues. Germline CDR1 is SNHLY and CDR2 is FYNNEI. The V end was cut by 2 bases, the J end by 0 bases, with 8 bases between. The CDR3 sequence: CASSESGPSYNEQFF. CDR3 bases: TGTGCCAGCAGTGAATCGGGACCCTCCTACAATGAGCAGTTCTTC.

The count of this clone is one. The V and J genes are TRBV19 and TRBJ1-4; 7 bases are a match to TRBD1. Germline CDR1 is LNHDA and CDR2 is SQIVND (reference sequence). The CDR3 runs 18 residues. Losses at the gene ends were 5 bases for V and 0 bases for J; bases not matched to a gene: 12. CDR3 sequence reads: CASSPRPGTVATNEKLFF. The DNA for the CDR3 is TGTGCCAGTAGTCCCCGTCCCGGGACAGTTGCAACTAATGAAAAACTGTTTTTT.

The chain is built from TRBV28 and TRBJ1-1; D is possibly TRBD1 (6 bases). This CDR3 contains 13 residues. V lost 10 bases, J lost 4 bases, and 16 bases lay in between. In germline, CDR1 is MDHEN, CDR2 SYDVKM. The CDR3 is CATWQGGGTEAFF. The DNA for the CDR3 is TGTGCCACGTGGCAGGGAGGGGGCACTGAAGCTTTCTTT.

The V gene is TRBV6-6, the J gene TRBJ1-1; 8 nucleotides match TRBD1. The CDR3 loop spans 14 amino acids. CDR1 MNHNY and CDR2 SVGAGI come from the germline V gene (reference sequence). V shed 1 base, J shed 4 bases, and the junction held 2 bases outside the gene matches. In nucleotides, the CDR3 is TGTGCCAGCAGTTACTTTACAGGGGGCACTGAAGCTTTCTTT. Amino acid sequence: CASSYFTGGTEAFF.

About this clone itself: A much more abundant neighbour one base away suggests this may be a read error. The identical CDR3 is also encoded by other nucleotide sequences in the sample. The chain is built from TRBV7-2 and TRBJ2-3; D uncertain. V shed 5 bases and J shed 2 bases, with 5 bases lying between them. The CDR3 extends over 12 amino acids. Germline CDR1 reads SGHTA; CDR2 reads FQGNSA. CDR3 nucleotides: TGTGCCAGCAGCCTGGACACAGATACGCAGTATTTT. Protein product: CASSLDTDTQYF. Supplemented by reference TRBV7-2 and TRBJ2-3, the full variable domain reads GAGVSQSPSNKVTEKGKDVELRCDPISGHTALYWYRQSLGQGLEFLIYFQGNSAPDKSGLPSDRFSAERTGGSVSTLTIQRTQQEDSAVYLCASSLDTDTQYFGPGTRLTVL.

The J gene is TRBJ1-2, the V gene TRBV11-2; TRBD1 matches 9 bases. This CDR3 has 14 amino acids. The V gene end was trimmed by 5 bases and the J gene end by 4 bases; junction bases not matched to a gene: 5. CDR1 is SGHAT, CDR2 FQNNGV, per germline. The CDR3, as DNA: TGTGCCAGCAGCCGGGACAGGGAAGCCTATGGCTACACCTTC. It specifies CASSRDREAYGYTF.

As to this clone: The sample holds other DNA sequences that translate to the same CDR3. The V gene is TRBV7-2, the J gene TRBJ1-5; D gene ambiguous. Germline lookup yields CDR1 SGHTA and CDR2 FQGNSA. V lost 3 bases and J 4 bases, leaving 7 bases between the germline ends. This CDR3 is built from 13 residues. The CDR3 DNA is TGTGCCAGCAGCTTCGAACGAAATCAGCCCCAGCATTTT. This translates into CASSFERNQPQHF.

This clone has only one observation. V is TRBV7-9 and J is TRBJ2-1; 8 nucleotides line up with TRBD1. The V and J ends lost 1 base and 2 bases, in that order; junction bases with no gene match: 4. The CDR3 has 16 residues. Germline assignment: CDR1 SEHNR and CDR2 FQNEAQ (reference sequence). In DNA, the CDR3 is TGTGCCAGCAGCTTAGTGGCAGGGGGCGCCTACAATGAGCAGTTCTTC. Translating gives CASSLVAGGAYNEQFF.

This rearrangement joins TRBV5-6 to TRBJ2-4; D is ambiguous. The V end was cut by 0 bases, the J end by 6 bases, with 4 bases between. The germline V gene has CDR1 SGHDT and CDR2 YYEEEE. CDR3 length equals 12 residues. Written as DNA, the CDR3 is TGTGCCAGCAGCTTGGACAGAAACATTCAGTACTTC. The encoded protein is CASSLDRNIQYF.

DNA of the CDR3: TGCGCCAGCAGCCAAGATAAGCTTGCGGACACTGAAGCTTTCTTT. Translating it yields CASSQDKLADTEAFF. The chain is built from TRBV4-1 and TRBJ1-1; D not resolved. The CDR3 has 15 residues. Deletions cut 0 bases from V and 3 bases from J, with 11 bases between. The V gene's germline CDR1 is MGHRA and CDR2 YSYEKL.

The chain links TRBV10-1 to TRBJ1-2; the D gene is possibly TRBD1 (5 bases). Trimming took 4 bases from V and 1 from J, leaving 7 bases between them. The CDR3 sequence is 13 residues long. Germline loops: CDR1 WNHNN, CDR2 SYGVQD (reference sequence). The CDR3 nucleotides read TGCGCCAGCAGTGTGGGGGGTAACTATGGCTACACCTTC. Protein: CASSVGGNYGYTF.